This is a list of T cell receptor beta chains from one sample in a study of siplizumab effects on memory and regulatory T cells. Repertoires were generated with immunoSEQ multiplex PCR, while TCRdb's copy carries only in-frame clones and drops some. The repertoire has roughly 100,000 clones, 80% to 95% of them found once; the top ten carry roughly 1%. Input material: CD4+ T cells sorted from blood. These receptors came from a human donor in good health. The conserved cysteine and the conserved F or W are not part of the CDR3 here. A row's size may be missing; if present it is once, few, many or a size class.

clone_size	v_call	cdr3_aa
.	TRBV28	ASGSFRDRTDTQY
.	TRBV5-1	ASSPRGGDQPQH
.	TRBV28	ASSFNPGNTIY
.	TRBV29-1	SVGDRGLIYGYT
.	TRBV19	ASKSAGAGYNEQF
.	TRBV5-1	ASSPVATRSTDTQY
once	TRBV18	ASSPTMSIGGGTQY
.	TRBV27	ASSFYGSGTPLH
.	TRBV7-3	ASSSGTGVPDTQY
.	TRBV6-5	ASSENNYGYT
.	TRBV5-8	ASKFTSRSWRNTGELF
few	TRBV11-2	ASSLESGSSYEQY
.	TRBV6-4	ASSVFHQSDEQF
.	TRBV5-1	ASSLISRGTDTQY
.	TRBV19	ASSIPRGVNTEAF
.	TRBV7-3	ASSRGTNQPQH
.	TRBV15	ATSRERGAYEQY
.	TRBV10-2	ASRRYRGTTSTDTQY
.	TRBV5-6	ASSFNLAGGSDEQF
.	TRBV7-3	ASSLAATGYEQF
few	TRBV6-5	ASRLGQTKSHEQF
few	TRBV5-5	ASSQAYGYT
.	TRBV7-9	ASVWTGTNTGELF
.	TRBV6-1	ASSEVRSGEQF
.	TRBV11-2	ASSSRGTSGRAYNEQF
.	TRBV10-3	AISESEDRGRLRETQY